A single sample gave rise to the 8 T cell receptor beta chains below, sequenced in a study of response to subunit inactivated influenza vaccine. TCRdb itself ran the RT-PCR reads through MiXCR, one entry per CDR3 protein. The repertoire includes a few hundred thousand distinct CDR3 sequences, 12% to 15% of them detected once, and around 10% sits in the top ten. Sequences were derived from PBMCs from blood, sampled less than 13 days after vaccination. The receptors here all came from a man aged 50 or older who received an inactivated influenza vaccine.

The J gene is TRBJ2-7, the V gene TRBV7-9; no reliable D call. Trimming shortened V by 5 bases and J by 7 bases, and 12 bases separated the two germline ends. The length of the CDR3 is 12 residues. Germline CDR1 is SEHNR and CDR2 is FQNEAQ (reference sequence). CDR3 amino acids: CASSPQRWEQYF. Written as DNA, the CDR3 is TGTGCCAGCAGCCCACAGAGGTGGGAGCAGTACTTC. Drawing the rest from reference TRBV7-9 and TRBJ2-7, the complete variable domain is DTGVSQNPRHKITKRGQNVTFRCDPISEHNRLYWYRQTLGQGPEFLTYFQNEAQLEKSRLLSDRFSAERPKGSFSTLEIQRTEQGDSAMYLCASSPQRWEQYFGPGTRLTVT.

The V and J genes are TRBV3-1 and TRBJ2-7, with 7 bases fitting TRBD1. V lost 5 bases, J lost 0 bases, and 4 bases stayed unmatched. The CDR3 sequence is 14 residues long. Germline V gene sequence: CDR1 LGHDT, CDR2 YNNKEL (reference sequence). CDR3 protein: CASSKTGVSYEQYF. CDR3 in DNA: TGTGCCAGCAGCAAAACAGGGGTCTCCTACGAGCAGTACTTC.

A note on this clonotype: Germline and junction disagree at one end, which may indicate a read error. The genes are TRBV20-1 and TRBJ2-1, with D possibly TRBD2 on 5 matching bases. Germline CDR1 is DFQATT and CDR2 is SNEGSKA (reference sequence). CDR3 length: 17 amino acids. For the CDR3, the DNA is TGCTGTGCTAGAGATAGGAGGATCACCACCTCCTACAGTGAGCAGTTCTTC. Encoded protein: CCARDRRITTSYSEQFF.

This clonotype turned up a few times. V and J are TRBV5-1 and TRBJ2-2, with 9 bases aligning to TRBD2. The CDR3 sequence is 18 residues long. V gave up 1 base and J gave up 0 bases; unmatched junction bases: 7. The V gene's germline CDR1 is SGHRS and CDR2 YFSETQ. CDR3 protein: CASSLRRGGLTNTGELFF. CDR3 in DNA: TGCGCCAGCAGCTTGCGGCGGGGGGGCCTCACGAACACCGGGGAGCTGTTTTTT.

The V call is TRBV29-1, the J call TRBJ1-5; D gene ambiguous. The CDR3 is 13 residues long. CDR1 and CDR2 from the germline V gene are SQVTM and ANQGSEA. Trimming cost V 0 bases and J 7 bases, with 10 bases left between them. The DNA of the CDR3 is TGCAGCGTTGAAGATCATTCAGGACAGCCCCAGCATTTT. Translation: CSVEDHSGQPQHF.

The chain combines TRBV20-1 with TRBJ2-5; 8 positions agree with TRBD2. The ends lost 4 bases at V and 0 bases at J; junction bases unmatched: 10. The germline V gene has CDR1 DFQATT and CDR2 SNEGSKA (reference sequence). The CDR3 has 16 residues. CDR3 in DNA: TGCAGTGCTACGCCCACTTCAGCGGGGGACCAAGAGACCCAGTACTTC. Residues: CSATPTSAGDQETQYF.

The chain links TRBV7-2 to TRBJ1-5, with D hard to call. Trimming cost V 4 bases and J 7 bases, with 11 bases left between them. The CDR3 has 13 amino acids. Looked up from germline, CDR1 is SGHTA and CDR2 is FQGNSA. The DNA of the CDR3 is TGTGCCAGCAGCTCCCAGGAGGAACAGCCCCAGCATTTT. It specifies CASSSQEEQPQHF.

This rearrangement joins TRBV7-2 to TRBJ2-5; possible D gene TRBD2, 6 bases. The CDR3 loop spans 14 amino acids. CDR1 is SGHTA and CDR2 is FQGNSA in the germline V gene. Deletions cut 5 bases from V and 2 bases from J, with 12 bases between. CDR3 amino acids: CASSNSGLQETQYF. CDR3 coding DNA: TGTGCCAGCAGCAATAGCGGTTTACAAGAGACCCAGTACTTC.